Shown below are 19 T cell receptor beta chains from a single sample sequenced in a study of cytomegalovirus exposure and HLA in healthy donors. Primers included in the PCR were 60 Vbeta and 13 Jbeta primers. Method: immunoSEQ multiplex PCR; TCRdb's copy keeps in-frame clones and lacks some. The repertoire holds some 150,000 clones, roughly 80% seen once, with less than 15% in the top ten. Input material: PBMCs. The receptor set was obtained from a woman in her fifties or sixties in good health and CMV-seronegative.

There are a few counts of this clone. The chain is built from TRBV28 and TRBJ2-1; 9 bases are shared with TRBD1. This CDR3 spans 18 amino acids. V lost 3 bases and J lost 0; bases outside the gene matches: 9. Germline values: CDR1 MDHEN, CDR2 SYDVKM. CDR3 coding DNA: TGTGCCAGCAGTTTTAGGTTTAGGGACAGGGTCTCCTACAATGAGCAGTTCTTC. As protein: CASSFRFRDRVSYNEQFF.

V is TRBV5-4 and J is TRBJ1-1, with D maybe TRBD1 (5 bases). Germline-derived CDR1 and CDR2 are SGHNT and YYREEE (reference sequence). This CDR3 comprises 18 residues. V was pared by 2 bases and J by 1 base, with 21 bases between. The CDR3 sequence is CASSFPGGGRRGNTEAFF. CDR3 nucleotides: TGTGCCAGCAGCTTCCCCGGGGGGGGAAGGAGGGGGAACACTGAAGCTTTCTTT.

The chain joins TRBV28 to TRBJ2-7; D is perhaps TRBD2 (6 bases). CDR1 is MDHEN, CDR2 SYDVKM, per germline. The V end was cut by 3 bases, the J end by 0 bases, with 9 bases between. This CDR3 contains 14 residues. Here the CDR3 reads CASSLGTGSYEQYF. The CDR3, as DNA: TGTGCCAGCAGTTTGGGGACTGGCTCCTACGAGCAGTACTTC.

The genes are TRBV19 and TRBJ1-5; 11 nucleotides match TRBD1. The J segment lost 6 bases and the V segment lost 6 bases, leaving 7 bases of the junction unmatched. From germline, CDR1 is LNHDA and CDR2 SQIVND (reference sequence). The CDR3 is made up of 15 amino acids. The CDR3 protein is CASRNGQGAFQPQHF. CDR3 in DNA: TGTGCCAGTAGGAACGGACAGGGGGCGTTTCAGCCCCAGCATTTT. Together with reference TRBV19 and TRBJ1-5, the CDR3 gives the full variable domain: DGGITQSPKYLFRKEGQNVTLSCEQNLNHDAMYWYRQDPGQGLRLIYYSQIVNDFQKGDIAEGYSVSREKKESFPLTVTSAQKNPTAFYLCASRNGQGAFQPQHFGDGTRLSIL.

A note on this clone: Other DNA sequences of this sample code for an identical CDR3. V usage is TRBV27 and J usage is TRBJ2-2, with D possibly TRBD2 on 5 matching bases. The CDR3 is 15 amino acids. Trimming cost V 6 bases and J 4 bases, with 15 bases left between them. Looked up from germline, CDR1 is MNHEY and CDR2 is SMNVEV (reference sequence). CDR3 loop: CASRETAGSTGELFF. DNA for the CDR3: TGTGCCAGCAGAGAAACCGCGGGCTCCACCGGGGAGCTGTTTTTT.

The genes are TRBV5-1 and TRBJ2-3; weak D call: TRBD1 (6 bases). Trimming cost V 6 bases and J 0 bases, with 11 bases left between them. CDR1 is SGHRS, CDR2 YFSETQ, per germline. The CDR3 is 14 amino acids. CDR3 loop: CASTKDSSTDTQYF. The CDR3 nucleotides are TGCGCCAGCACAAAGGACAGTAGCACAGATACGCAGTATTTT.

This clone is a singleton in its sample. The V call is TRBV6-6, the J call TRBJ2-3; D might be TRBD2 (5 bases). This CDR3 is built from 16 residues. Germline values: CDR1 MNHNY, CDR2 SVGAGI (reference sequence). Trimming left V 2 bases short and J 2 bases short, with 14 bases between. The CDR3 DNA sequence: TGTGCCAGCAGTTACCGGGAAGCTCCTATCACAGATACGCAGTATTTT. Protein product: CASSYREAPITDTQYF.

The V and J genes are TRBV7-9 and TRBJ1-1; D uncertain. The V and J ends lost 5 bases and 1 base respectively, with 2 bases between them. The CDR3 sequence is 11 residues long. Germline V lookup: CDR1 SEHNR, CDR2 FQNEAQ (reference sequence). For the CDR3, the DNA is TGTGCCAGCAGCCAGAACACTGAAGCTTTCTTT. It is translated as CASSQNTEAFF.

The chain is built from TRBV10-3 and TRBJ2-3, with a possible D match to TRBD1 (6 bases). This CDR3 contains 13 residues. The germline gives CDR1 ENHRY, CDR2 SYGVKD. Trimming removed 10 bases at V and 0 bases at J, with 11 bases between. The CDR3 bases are TGTGCCACAGGGGTACTAAGCACAGATACGCAGTATTTT. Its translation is CATGVLSTDTQYF.

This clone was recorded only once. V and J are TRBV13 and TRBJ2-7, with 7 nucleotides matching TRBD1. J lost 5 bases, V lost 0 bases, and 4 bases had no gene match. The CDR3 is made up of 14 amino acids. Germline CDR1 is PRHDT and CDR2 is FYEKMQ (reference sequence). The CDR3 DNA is TGTGCCAGCAGCTTAGGGAGTCAGGGGGACGAGCAGTACTTC. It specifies CASSLGSQGDEQYF.

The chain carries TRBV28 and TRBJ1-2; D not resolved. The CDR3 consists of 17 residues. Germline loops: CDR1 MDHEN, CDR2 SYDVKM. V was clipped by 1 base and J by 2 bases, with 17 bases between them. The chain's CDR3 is CASSLFSGRFGNYGYTF. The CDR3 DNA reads TGTGCCAGCAGTTTATTCTCGGGGAGATTTGGGAACTATGGCTACACCTTC.

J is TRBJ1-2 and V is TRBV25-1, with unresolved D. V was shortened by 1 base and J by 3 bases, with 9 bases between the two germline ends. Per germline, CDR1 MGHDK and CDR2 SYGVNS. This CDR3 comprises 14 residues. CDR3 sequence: CASSESGRYYGYTF. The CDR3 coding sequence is TGTGCCAGCAGTGAATCAGGCCGCTACTATGGCTACACCTTC.

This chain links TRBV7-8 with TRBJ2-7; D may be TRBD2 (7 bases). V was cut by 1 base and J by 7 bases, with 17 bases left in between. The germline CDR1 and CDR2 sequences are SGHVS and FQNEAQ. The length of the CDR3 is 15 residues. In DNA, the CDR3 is TGTGCCAGCAGCTTAGGGGGGGGGCCGCTATCAGAGCAGTACTTC. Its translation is CASSLGGGPLSEQYF. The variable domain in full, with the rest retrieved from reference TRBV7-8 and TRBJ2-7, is GAGVSQSPRYKVAKRGQDVALRCDPISGHVSLFWYQQALGQGPEFLTYFQNEAQLDKSGLPSDRFFAERPEGSVSTLKIQRTQQEDSAVYLCASSLGGGPLSEQYFGPGTRLTVT.

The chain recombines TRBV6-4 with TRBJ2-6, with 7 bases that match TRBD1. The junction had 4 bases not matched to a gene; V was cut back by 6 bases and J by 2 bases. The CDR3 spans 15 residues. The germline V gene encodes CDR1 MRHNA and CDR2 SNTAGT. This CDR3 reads CASSPGGTGANVLTF. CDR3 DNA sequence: TGTGCCAGCAGCCCAGGGGGAACTGGGGCCAACGTCCTGACTTTC.

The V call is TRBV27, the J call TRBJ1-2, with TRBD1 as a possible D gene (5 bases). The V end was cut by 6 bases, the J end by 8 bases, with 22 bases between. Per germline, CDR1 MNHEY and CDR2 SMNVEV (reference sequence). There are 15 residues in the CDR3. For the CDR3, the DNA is TGTGCCAGCAGACGAGGAGGGCAAGGGGACCCCGGCTACACCTTC. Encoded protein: CASRRGGQGDPGYTF.

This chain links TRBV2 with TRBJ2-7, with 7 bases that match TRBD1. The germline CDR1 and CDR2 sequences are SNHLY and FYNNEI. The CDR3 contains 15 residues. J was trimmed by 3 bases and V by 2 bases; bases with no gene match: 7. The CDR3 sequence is CASSEFGTGDYEQYF. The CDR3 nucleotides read TGTGCCAGCAGTGAATTTGGTACAGGGGACTACGAGCAGTACTTC.

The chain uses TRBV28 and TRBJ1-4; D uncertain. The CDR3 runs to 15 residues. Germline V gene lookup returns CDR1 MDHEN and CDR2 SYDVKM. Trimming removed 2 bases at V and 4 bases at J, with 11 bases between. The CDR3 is CASSLVTSYNEKLFF. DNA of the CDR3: TGTGCCAGCAGTTTAGTGACATCTTATAATGAAAAACTGTTTTTT.

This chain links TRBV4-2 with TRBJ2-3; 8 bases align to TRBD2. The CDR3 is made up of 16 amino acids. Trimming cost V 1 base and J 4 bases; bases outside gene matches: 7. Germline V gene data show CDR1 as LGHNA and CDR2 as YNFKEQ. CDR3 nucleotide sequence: TGTGCCAGCAGCCAAGCTCCTGCGGGGGGTGCAGATACGCAGTATTTT. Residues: CASSQAPAGGADTQYF.

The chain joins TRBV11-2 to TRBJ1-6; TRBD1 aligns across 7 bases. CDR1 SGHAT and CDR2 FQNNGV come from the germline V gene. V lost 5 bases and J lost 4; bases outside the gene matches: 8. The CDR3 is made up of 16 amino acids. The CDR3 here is CASSPAGTDYNSPLHF. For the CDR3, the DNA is TGTGCCAGCAGCCCGGCCGGGACAGATTATAATTCACCCCTCCACTTT. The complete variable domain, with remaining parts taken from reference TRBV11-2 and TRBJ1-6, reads EAGVAQSPRYKIIEKRQSVAFWCNPISGHATLYWYQQILGQGPKLLIQFQNNGVVDDSQLPKDRFSAERLKGVDSTLKIQPAKLEDSAVYLCASSPAGTDYNSPLHFGNGTRLTVT.